This entry is about one T cell receptor beta chain. The sample's time point: sample taken at primary tumor resection. Unsorted whole RNA of tumor, nontumor lung or frozen PBMC was sequenced. A unique molecular identifier was attached to every TCR cDNA molecule. Each CDR3 protein is one row after TCRdb ran MiXCR on the 5' RACE reads. The sample consists of 90,000 to 95,000 distinct CDR3 sequences, about an eighth of them appearing once. The data were taken from a study of spatial heterogeneity in lung cancer. Trimming pared 0 bases from V and 0 bases from J, leaving 10 bases between. CDR3 length: 16 residues. Germline CDR1 SGHRS, CDR2 YFSETQ.

Sequenced material: PBMCs, taken at surgery. The TCR was taken from a male donor with early-stage non-small cell lung cancer. The chain joins TRBV5-1 to TRBJ2-1; D is ambiguous. DNA for the CDR3: TGCGCCAGCAGCTTGGCCGTTATGAGCTCCTACAATGAGCAGTTCTTC. Protein: CASSLAVMSSYNEQFF.